This TCR beta chain was recovered during a study of blood T cell repertoires in COVID-19. The CDR3 runs 13 residues. V lost 4 bases and J 7 bases, leaving 13 bases between the germline ends. The germline V gene encodes CDR1 SNHLY and CDR2 FYNNEI. Libraries were prepared by immunoSEQ multiplex PCR; TCRdb keeps only in-frame clonotypes and omits some of them. This sample carries tens of thousands of clones, approximately 89% of them seen once, and the ten largest clones take roughly 2.3%. V and J are TRBV2 and TRBJ1-2; D might be TRBD1 (6 bases). The specimen was peripheral blood. This TCR was recovered from a human donor in a cohort sampled during active COVID-19. The CDR3 loop reads CASSVDSYFGYTF. In DNA, the CDR3 is TGTGCCAGCAGTGTGGACAGTTATTTTGGCTACACCTTC.